The clone carrying this T cell receptor (beta chain) was recorded once. Its antigen is unidentified. PCR used 60 Vbeta primers and 13 Jbeta primers. This table comes from immunoSEQ multiplex PCR, and its TCRdb copy is limited to in-frame clones, with some not included. The data show about 100,000 clones, about 9.4% seen once. This sample is part of a study of cytomegalovirus exposure and HLA in healthy donors. Findings of the study overall: There were reportedly fewer N-insertions in an Asian-associated ancestry cluster than the approximately 640-donor mean, in a later analysis.

The trim removed 6 bases at V and 7 bases at J, leaving 5 bases unmatched. CDR1 and CDR2 from the germline V gene are SNHLY and FYNNEI. The CDR3 runs 14 residues. The sequence was collected from a man in his forties or fifties in good health and CMV-seropositive. Sequencing was performed on PBMCs. The chain is built from TRBV2 and TRBJ2-2; 10 bases are shared with TRBD2. The CDR3: CASSVLAGDGELFF. The CDR3 nucleotides are TGTGCCAGCAGCGTTCTAGCGGGAGACGGGGAGCTGTTTTTT.